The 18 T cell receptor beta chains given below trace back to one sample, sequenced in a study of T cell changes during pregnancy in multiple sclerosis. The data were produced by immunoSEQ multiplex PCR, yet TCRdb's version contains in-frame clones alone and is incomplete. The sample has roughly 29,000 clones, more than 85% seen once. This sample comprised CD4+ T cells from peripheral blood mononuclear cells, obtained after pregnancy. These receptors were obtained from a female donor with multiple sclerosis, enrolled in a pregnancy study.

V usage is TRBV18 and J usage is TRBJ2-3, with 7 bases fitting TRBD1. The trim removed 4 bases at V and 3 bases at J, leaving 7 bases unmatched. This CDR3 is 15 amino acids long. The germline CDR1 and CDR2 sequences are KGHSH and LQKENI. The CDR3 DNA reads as TGTGCCAGCTCACGTAGGACAGGAGCAACAGATACGCAGTATTTT. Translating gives CASSRRTGATDTQYF.

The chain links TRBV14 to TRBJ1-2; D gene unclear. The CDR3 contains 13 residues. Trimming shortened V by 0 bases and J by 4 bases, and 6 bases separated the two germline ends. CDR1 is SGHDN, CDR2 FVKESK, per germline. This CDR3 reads CASSQDHSYGYTF. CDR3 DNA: TGTGCCAGCAGCCAAGACCATTCCTATGGCTACACCTTC. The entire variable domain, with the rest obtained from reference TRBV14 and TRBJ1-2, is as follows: EAGVTQFPSHSVIEKGQTVTLRCDPISGHDNLYWYRRVMGKEIKFLLHFVKESKQDESGMPNNRFLAERTGGTYSTLKVQPAELEDSGVYFCASSQDHSYGYTFGSGTRLTVV.

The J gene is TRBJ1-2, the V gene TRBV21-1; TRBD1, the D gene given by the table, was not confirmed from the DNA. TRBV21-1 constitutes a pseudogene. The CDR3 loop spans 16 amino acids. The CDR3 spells CASSAEQGAKHYGYTF. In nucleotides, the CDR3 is TGTGCCAGCAGCGCCGAACAGGGGGCGAAGCACTATGGCTACACCTTC.

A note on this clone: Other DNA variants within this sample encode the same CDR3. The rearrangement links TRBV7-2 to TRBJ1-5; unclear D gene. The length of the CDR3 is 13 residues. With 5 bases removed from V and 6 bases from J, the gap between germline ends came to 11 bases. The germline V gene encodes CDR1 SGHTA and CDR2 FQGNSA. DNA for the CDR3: TGTGCCAGCAGCCTAGTAGTCGCTCAGCCCCAGCATTTT. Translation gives CASSLVVAQPQHF.

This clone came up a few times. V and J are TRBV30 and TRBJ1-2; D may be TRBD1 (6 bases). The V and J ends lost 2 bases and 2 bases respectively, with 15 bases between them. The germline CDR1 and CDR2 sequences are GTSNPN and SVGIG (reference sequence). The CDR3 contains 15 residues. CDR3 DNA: TGTGCCTGGAGTCATCTGAGGGGACAAAACTATGGCTACACCTTC. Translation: CAWSHLRGQNYGYTF.

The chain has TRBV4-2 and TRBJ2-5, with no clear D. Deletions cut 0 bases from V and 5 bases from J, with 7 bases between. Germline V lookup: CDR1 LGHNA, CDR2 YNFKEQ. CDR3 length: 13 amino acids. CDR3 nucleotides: TGTGCCAGCAGCCAAGATCGTGTGGAGACCCAGTACTTC. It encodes CASSQDRVETQYF.

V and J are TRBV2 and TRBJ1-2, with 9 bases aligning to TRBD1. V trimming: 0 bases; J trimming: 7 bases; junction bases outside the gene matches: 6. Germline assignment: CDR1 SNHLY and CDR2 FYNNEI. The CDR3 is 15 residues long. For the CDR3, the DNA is TGTGCCAGCAGTGAAGCTTTGGGACAGGGCCGTGGCTACACCTTC. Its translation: CASSEALGQGRGYTF.

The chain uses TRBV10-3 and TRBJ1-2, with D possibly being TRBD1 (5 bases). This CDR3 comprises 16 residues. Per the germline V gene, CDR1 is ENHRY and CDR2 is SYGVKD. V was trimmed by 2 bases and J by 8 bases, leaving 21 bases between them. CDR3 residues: CAISEAGQAPRRGYTF. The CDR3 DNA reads TGTGCCATCAGTGAGGCGGGGCAGGCCCCTCGAAGAGGCTACACCTTC.

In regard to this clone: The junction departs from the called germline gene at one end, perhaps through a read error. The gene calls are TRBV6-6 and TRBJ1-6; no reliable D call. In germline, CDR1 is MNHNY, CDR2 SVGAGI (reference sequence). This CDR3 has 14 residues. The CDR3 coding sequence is TGTGCCAGCAACGGACGGTGGGAGGGTTCACTCCTCCACTTT. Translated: CASNGRWEGSLLHF.

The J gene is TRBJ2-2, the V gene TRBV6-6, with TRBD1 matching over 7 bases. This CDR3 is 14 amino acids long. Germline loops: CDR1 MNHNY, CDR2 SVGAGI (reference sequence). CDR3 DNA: TGTGCGGAACCGGGACAGCAAGTCACCGGGGAGCTGTTTTTT. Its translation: CAEPGQQVTGELFF.

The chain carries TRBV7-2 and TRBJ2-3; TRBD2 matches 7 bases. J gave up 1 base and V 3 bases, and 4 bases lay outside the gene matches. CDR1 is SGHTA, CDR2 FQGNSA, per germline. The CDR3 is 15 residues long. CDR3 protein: CASSFERGRTDTQYF. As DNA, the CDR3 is TGTGCCAGCAGCTTCGAGCGGGGTCGCACAGATACGCAGTATTTT.

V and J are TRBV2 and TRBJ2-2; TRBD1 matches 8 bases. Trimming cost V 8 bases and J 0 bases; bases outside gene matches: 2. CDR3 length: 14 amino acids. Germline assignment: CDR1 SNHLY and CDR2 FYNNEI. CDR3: CASGGQANTGELFF. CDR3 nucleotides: TGTGCCAGCGGGGGACAGGCGAACACCGGGGAGCTGTTTTTT.

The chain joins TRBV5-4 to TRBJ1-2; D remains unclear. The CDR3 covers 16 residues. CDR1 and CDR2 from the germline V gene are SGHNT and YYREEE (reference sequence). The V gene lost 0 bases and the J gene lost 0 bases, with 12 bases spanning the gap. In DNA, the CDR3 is TGTGCCAGCAGCTTGGGACTCTCCTCTACTAACTATGGCTACACCTTC. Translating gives CASSLGLSSTNYGYTF.

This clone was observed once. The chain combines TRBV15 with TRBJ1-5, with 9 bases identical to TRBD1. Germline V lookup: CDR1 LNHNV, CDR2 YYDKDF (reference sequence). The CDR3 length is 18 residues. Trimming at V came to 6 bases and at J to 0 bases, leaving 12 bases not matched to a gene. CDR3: CATSGGQGRSHSNQPQHF. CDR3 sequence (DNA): TGTGCCACCAGTGGTGGACAGGGGAGGTCCCATAGCAATCAGCCCCAGCATTTT.

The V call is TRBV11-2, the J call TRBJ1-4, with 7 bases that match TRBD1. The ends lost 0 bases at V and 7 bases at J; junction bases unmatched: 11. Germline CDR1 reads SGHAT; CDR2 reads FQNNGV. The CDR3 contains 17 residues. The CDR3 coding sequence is TGTGCCAGCAGCTTAGACGCCTCCGGGACAGTGGGTGAAAAACTGTTTTTT. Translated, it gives CASSLDASGTVGEKLFF. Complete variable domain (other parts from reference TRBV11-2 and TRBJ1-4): EAGVAQSPRYKIIEKRQSVAFWCNPISGHATLYWYQQILGQGPKLLIQFQNNGVVDDSQLPKDRFSAERLKGVDSTLKIQPAKLEDSAVYLCASSLDASGTVGEKLFFGSGTQLSVL.

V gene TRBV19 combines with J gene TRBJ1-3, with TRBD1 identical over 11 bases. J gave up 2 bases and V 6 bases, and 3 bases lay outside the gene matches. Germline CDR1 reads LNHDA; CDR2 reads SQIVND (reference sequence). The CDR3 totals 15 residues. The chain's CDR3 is CASSRDRGTGNTIYF. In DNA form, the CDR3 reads TGTGCCAGTAGCCGGGACAGGGGGACTGGAAACACCATATATTTT.

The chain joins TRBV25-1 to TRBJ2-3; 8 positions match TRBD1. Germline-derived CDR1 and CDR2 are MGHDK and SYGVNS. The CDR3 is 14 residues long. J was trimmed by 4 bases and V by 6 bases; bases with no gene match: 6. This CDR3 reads CASSTGGLADTQYF. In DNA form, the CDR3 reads TGTGCCAGCAGCACAGGGGGATTAGCAGATACGCAGTATTTT.

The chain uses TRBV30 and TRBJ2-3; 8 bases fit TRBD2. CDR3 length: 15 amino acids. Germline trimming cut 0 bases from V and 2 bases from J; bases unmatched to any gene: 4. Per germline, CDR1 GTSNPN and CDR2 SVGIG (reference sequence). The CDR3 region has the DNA TGTGCCTGGAGTGTGCGGGGGGCCCCCACAGATACGCAGTATTTT. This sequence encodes CAWSVRGAPTDTQYF.